These 26 T cell receptor beta chains came from one sample sequenced in a study of a mutant IDH1 vaccine in newly diagnosed glioma. No cognate antigen is known for these TCRs. Sample time point: week 35, safety follow-up. All doses held 300 ug of mutant IDH1 20-mer peptide, with topical imiquimod. Using immunoSEQ multiplex PCR, the repertoire was profiled, and TCRdb retains in-frame clones only, with some absent. The sample holds tens of thousands of clones, approximately 80% seen once. The sample consisted of PBMCs, taken from a glioma patient whose treatment included an IDH1 peptide vaccine. The receptors derive from a woman between 18 and 29 years old with glioma.

The gene calls are TRBV28 and TRBJ2-1; a weak D match, TRBD1 (5 bases). The CDR3 spans 15 residues. Germline V gene data show CDR1 as MDHEN and CDR2 as SYDVKM. V shed 5 bases and J shed 2 bases, with 13 bases lying between them. CDR3 DNA sequence: TGTGCCAGCAGTCTGCCTCTAGGGGCCTACAATGAGCAGTTCTTC. Its protein is CASSLPLGAYNEQFF.

As DNA, the CDR3 is TGTGCCAGCAGCGGAGCCCTGCAGCCTACCGGGGAGCTGTTTTTT. This sequence encodes CASSGALQPTGELFF. The chain links TRBV7-9 to TRBJ2-2; D gene unclear. Germline V gives CDR1 SEHNR, CDR2 FQNEAQ (reference sequence). Trimming left V 5 bases short and J 5 bases short, with 15 bases between. CDR3 length equals 15 residues.

CDR3 in DNA: TGTGCCACCCTGGGGGGGAGCTCCTACGAGCAGTACTTC. It translates to CATLGGSSYEQYF. The genes are TRBV6-1 and TRBJ2-7; 7 bases fit TRBD2. The trim removed 10 bases at V and 0 bases at J, leaving 6 bases unmatched. The germline gives CDR1 MNHNS, CDR2 SASEGT. The CDR3 has 13 residues.

The chain links TRBV11-1 to TRBJ2-5; TRBD2 matches at 11 bases. Per germline, CDR1 SGHAT and CDR2 FQDESV (reference sequence). Trimming took 4 bases from V and 4 from J; bases not matched to a gene: 2. This CDR3 is 14 amino acids long. The CDR3 DNA reads TGTGCCAGCAGCTACGGACTAGCGGGAGAGACCCAGTACTTC. Translating gives CASSYGLAGETQYF.

V is TRBV19 and J is TRBJ1-1; tentatively, D is TRBD1 (6 bases). The CDR3 sequence is 16 residues long. V was shortened by 3 bases and J by 5 bases, with 19 bases between the two germline ends. The germline V gene encodes CDR1 LNHDA and CDR2 SQIVND (reference sequence). The CDR3 DNA reads TGTGCCAGTAGTATGGCGGGGACCCTTAGGGGGACTGAAGCTTTCTTT. This translates into CASSMAGTLRGTEAFF. Full variable domain (rest looked up from reference TRBV19 and TRBJ1-1): DGGITQSPKYLFRKEGQNVTLSCEQNLNHDAMYWYRQDPGQGLRLIYYSQIVNDFQKGDIAEGYSVSREKKESFPLTVTSAQKNPTAFYLCASSMAGTLRGTEAFFGQGTRLTVV.

V usage is TRBV6-5 and J usage is TRBJ1-2; 7 nucleotides match TRBD1. This CDR3 is built from 15 residues. V lost 6 bases and J lost 2; bases outside the gene matches: 9. The V gene's germline CDR1 is MNHEY and CDR2 SVGAGI. The CDR3 protein is CASSFLRQGNYGYTF. CDR3 bases: TGTGCCAGCAGCTTCCTCCGACAGGGCAACTATGGCTACACCTTC.

In its sample, this clone was seen a few times. The chain recombines TRBV5-1 with TRBJ2-1; D gene unclear. Per the germline V gene, CDR1 is SGHRS and CDR2 is YFSETQ. The CDR3 is 14 amino acids. V was clipped by 4 bases and J by 8 bases, with 16 bases between them. The CDR3 DNA reads as TGCGCCAGCAGCAGGACGCAGGCATGGGATGAGCAGTTCTTC. Its protein product is CASSRTQAWDEQFF.

The chain combines TRBV7-8 with TRBJ2-5, with 9 bases aligning to TRBD1. Losses at the gene ends were 6 bases for V and 5 bases for J; bases not matched to a gene: 19. The CDR3 has 18 residues. Germline V gene data show CDR1 as SGHVS and CDR2 as FQNEAQ. The CDR3 protein is CASRSGRARDRALETQYF. In DNA form, the CDR3 reads TGTGCCAGCAGATCAGGACGAGCTCGGGACAGGGCTTTGGAGACCCAGTACTTC.

J is TRBJ1-1 and V is TRBV19; D possibly corresponds to TRBD1 (6 bases). Germline CDR1 is LNHDA and CDR2 is SQIVND (reference sequence). Trimming took off 11 bases at V and 3 bases at J, with 13 bases between the two ends. This CDR3 has 12 residues. The CDR3 protein is CAARRGDTEAFF. The CDR3 DNA reads TGTGCCGCTCGGAGGGGGGACACTGAAGCTTTCTTT.

This rearrangement joins TRBV28 to TRBJ2-3; tentatively, D is TRBD2 (6 bases). The CDR3 spans 16 residues. V gave up 8 bases and J gave up 2 bases, with 20 bases separating them. Per the germline V gene, CDR1 is MDHEN and CDR2 is SYDVKM. Here the CDR3 DNA reads TGTGCCAGCCCCCCTCCGGGACTTATATTCACAGATACGCAGTATTTT. Residues: CASPPPGLIFTDTQYF.

This rearrangement joins TRBV5-1 to TRBJ2-3, with D hard to call. The germline gives CDR1 SGHRS, CDR2 YFSETQ. This CDR3 contains 12 residues. Between the trimmed V and J ends, which lost 4 bases and 2 bases, there was a span of 5 bases. CDR3 nucleotide sequence: TGCGCCAGCAGCCCATTCACAGATACGCAGTATTTT. Amino acid sequence: CASSPFTDTQYF.

On this clone itself: This sample includes further DNA sequences coding for the same CDR3. The chain links TRBV30 to TRBJ1-1, with 7 nucleotides matching TRBD1. This CDR3 is built from 15 residues. Germline-derived CDR1 and CDR2 are GTSNPN and SVGIG (reference sequence). Unmatched junction bases numbered 6, after V lost 1 base and J lost 1 base. The CDR3 loop reads CAWSDWTGRNTEAFF. In nucleotides, the CDR3 is TGTGCCTGGAGTGACTGGACAGGACGGAACACTGAAGCTTTCTTT.

This chain connects TRBV4-1 to TRBJ2-7; D is unresolved. The CDR3 sequence is 15 residues long. The ends were cut back, 0 bases at V and 6 bases at J, with 15 bases in the middle. The V gene's germline CDR1 is MGHRA and CDR2 YSYEKL. CDR3 region: CASSQERRTNGEQYF. Here the CDR3 DNA reads TGCGCCAGCAGCCAAGAGCGTAGGACCAATGGCGAGCAGTACTTC.

This chain connects TRBV28 to TRBJ1-5; 7 bases line up with TRBD1. The CDR3 extends over 14 amino acids. In germline, CDR1 is MDHEN, CDR2 SYDVKM. The V and J ends lost 4 bases and 6 bases, in that order; junction bases with no gene match: 6. CDR3 amino acids: CASSYDRVSQPQHF. The CDR3 DNA follows: TGTGCCAGCAGTTATGACAGGGTATCTCAGCCCCAGCATTTT.

V is TRBV27 and J is TRBJ1-1; D unresolved. V lost 8 bases to trimming and J lost 0 bases, with 16 bases between them. Looked up from germline, CDR1 is MNHEY and CDR2 is SMNVEV (reference sequence). The CDR3 is 15 amino acids. The CDR3 is CASRPAPGMNTEAFF. For the CDR3, the DNA is TGTGCCAGCCGACCCGCCCCGGGAATGAACACTGAAGCTTTCTTT.

This clone was recorded only once. The V gene is TRBV2, the J gene TRBJ1-1; 7 positions agree with TRBD1. V trimming: 10 bases; J trimming: 5 bases; junction bases outside the gene matches: 10. Germline CDR1 is SNHLY and CDR2 is FYNNEI. The CDR3 runs 13 residues. CDR3 bases: TGTGCCACCGGAGGGGGCAGCGGGACTGAAGCTTTCTTT. This translates into CATGGGSGTEAFF.

The chain carries TRBV6-5 and TRBJ1-1; tentative D call: TRBD1 (6 bases). Germline CDR1 is MNHEY and CDR2 is SVGAGI. Trimming stripped 0 bases from V and 10 bases from J, with 15 bases between. This CDR3 is 14 amino acids long. The CDR3: CASSYSQGRWIAFF. In DNA form, the CDR3 reads TGTGCCAGCAGTTACTCACAGGGCCGTTGGATAGCTTTCTTT.

The CDR3 DNA sequence: TGTGCCAGCAGCTCCCGACTAGCGGGGACCTACGAGCAGTACTTC. Protein: CASSSRLAGTYEQYF. V usage is TRBV7-9 and J usage is TRBJ2-7; TRBD2 agrees at 11 bases. The V gene's germline CDR1 is SEHNR and CDR2 FQNEAQ (reference sequence). J lost 2 bases, V lost 4 bases, and 4 bases had no gene match. The length of the CDR3 is 15 residues.

This rearrangement joins TRBV7-2 to TRBJ2-4; a possible D gene is TRBD1 (6 bases). Germline V gene data show CDR1 as SGHTA and CDR2 as FQGNSA. The CDR3 is 14 residues long. The V end lost 5 bases, the J end lost 7 bases, and 15 bases lay between the germline ends. DNA of the CDR3: TGTGCCAGCAGCCCACAGGGATATTACAACATTCAGTACTTC. It encodes CASSPQGYYNIQYF.

The chain is built from TRBV7-2 and TRBJ2-3; 10 bases fit TRBD2. In germline, CDR1 is SGHTA, CDR2 FQGNSA. CDR3 length: 16 amino acids. The V and J ends lost 0 bases and 1 base, in that order; junction bases with no gene match: 1. CDR3 DNA sequence: TGTGCCAGCAGCTTAGCTGGGACTAGCGGCACAGATACGCAGTATTTT. The encoded protein is CASSLAGTSGTDTQYF. Together with reference TRBV7-2 and TRBJ2-3, the CDR3 gives the full variable domain: GAGVSQSPSNKVTEKGKDVELRCDPISGHTALYWYRQSLGQGLEFLIYFQGNSAPDKSGLPSDRFSAERTGGSVSTLTIQRTQQEDSAVYLCASSLAGTSGTDTQYFGPGTRLTVL.

The chain couples TRBV9 to TRBJ1-6, with D uncertain. This CDR3 comprises 9 residues. Trimming stripped 8 bases from V and 9 bases from J, with 3 bases between. Germline V gene data show CDR1 as SGDLS and CDR2 as YYNGEE. CDR3 sequence (DNA): TGTGCCAGTGGTTCACCCCTCCACTTT. It is translated as CASGSPLHF.

This clone was picked up one time. This chain uses TRBV7-2 with TRBJ2-1; D may be TRBD2 (6 bases). V lost 8 bases to trimming and J lost 4 bases, with 12 bases between them. In germline, CDR1 is SGHTA, CDR2 FQGNSA. The CDR3 consists of 13 residues. The CDR3 sequence is CASGRRGYNEQFF. The DNA of the CDR3 is TGTGCCAGCGGGAGGAGGGGTTACAATGAGCAGTTCTTC.

The rearrangement joins TRBV4-1 to TRBJ1-2; D is perhaps TRBD1 (6 bases). Trimming took off 1 base at V and 1 base at J, with 19 bases between the two ends. Germline assignment: CDR1 MGHRA and CDR2 YSYEKL. The CDR3 extends over 18 amino acids. In DNA form, the CDR3 reads TGCGCCAGCAGCCAAGGGGGGCAGGGGCCCCGAGATAACTATGGCTACACCTTC. This gives the protein CASSQGGQGPRDNYGYTF.

This chain uses TRBV29-1 with TRBJ2-1; the match to TRBD2 covers 8 bases. The germline V gene has CDR1 SQVTM and CDR2 ANQGSEA. After removal of 7 bases from V and 4 bases from J, the junction contained 9 bases not matched to a gene. The CDR3 sequence is 14 residues long. The CDR3 nucleotides read TGCAGCGGGCGGGGGCTAGCGGGTTACAATGAGCAGTTCTTC. Its protein product is CSGRGLAGYNEQFF.

The chain joins TRBV5-1 to TRBJ1-2; 8 nucleotides line up with TRBD1. Trimming cost V 4 bases and J 4 bases; bases outside gene matches: 12. The CDR3 is 16 amino acids. Germline loops: CDR1 SGHRS, CDR2 YFSETQ. The CDR3 DNA sequence: TGCGCCAGCAGCACAGGGGGAGATGTACGGGTCTATGGCTACACCTTC. It codes for CASSTGGDVRVYGYTF.

This clone was found a few times. The chain carries TRBV2 and TRBJ1-5, with D unclear. In germline, CDR1 is SNHLY, CDR2 FYNNEI. V shed 5 bases and J shed 0 bases, with 11 bases lying between them. The CDR3 runs to 15 residues. CDR3 bases: TGTGCCAGCAGTCAGGACTCTCATAGCAATCAGCCCCAGCATTTT. The encoded protein is CASSQDSHSNQPQHF.